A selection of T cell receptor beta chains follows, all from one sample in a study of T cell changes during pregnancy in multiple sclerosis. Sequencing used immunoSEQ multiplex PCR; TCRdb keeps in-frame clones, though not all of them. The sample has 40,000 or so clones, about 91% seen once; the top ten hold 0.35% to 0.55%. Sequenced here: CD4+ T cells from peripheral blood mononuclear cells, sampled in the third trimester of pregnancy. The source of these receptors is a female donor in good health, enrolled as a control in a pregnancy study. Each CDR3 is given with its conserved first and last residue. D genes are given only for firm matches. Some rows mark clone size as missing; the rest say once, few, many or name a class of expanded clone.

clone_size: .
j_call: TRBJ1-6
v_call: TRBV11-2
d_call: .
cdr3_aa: CASSSLGGISYNSPLHF
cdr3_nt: TGTGCCAGCAGCTCACTCGGGGGAATCTCCTATAATTCACCCCTCCACTTT

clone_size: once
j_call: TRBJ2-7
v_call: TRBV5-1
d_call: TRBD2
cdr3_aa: CASSNSGTSGSGYEQYF
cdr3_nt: TGCGCCAGCAGCAATTCCGGGACTAGCGGGAGTGGATACGAGCAGTACTTC

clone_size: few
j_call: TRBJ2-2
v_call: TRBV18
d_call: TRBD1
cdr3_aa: CASSPNRGKTGELFF
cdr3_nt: TGTGCCAGCTCACCAAACAGGGGCAAGACCGGGGAGCTGTTTTTT

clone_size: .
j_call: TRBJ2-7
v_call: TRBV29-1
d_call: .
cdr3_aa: CSVGKGTKAYEQYF
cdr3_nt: TGCAGCGTTGGCAAAGGGACAAAAGCCTACGAGCAGTACTTC

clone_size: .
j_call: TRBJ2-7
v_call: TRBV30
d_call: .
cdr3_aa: CAWSAIRGSYEQYF
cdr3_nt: TGTGCCTGGAGTGCTATCAGGGGCTCCTACGAGCAGTACTTC

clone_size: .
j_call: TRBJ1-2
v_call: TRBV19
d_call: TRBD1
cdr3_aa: CASRLRQGLYGYTF
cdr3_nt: TGTGCCAGTAGGCTTAGACAGGGCCTCTATGGCTACACCTTC

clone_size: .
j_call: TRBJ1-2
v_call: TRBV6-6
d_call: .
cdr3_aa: CASSSRQANYGYTF
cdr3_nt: TGTGCCAGCAGTTCCCGACAGGCTAACTATGGCTACACCTTC

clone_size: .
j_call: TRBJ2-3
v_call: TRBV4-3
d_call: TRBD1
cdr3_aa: CASSHAATGTGYTDTQYF
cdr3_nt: TGCGCCAGCAGCCACGCAGCCACCGGGACAGGATACACAGATACGCAGTATTTT

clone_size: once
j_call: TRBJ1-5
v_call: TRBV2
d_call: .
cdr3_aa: CASKKTEVNQPQHF
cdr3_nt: TGTGCCAGCAAAAAGACAGAGGTCAATCAGCCCCAGCATTTT

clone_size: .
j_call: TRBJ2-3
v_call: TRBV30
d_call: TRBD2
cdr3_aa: CAWSVGSGSADTQYF
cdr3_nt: TGTGCCTGGAGTGTAGGTAGCGGGTCCGCAGATACGCAGTATTTT